The 31 T cell receptor beta chains below all came from one sample that was sequenced in a study of T-cell memory formation after mild COVID-19. Using its own MiXCR run on the 5' RACE reads, TCRdb lists one record per CDR3 protein. The sample yields 470,000 or so distinct CDR3 sequences, roughly 18% seen once. Sequenced sample: PBMCs or a T cell subset sorted from them (not recorded which). Receptors were obtained from an adult woman who had mild COVID-19 (a few samples of this study predate the infection). Cell type and time point are not known.

The rearrangement links TRBV15 to TRBJ1-1; tentative D call: TRBD1 (6 bases). Trimming left V 5 bases short and J 8 bases short, with 18 bases between. The CDR3 length is 14 residues. The V gene's germline CDR1 is LNHNV and CDR2 YYDKDF (reference sequence). CDR3 residues: CATSAGATTPEAFF. The CDR3 DNA reads TGTGCCACCAGCGCAGGGGCCACAACTCCCGAAGCTTTCTTT.

In its sample, this clonotype was seen many times. The chain is built from TRBV15 and TRBJ2-2; D gene unclear. The V gene's germline CDR1 is LNHNV and CDR2 YYDKDF (reference sequence). V lost 3 bases, J lost 4 bases, and 15 bases lay in between. The CDR3 loop spans 16 amino acids. CDR3 DNA: TGTGCCACCAGCAGCGTCAATCCCTACCCCACCGGGGAGCTGTTTTTT. Its protein product is CATSSVNPYPTGELFF.

V gene TRBV29-1 combines with J gene TRBJ1-1; no clear D gene. There are 11 residues in the CDR3. Germline V gives CDR1 SQVTM, CDR2 ANQGSEA. Trimming removed 2 bases at V and 10 bases at J, with 11 bases between. The CDR3 DNA reads TGCAGCGTTGAATTGGGGTCCGGAGCTTTCTTT. As protein: CSVELGSGAFF.

The V gene is TRBV23-1, the J gene TRBJ2-7; D uncertain. TRBV23-1 is classed as an ORF, of uncertain function. Trimming removed 6 bases at V and 1 base at J, with 16 bases between. The CDR3 loop spans 15 amino acids. In DNA form, the CDR3 reads TGCGCCAGCAGCCGGCCGAACGGCGATTCCTACGAGCAGTACTTC. Translating it yields CASSRPNGDSYEQYF.

A few counts support this clonotype. The chain joins TRBV5-1 to TRBJ1-4; D remains unclear. The CDR3 is 12 amino acids. Germline V gene lookup returns CDR1 SGHRS and CDR2 YFSETQ. Trimming removed 4 bases at V and 7 bases at J, with 8 bases between. The CDR3 protein is CASSPLLEKLFF. In nucleotides, the CDR3 is TGCGCCAGCAGCCCTTTACTTGAAAAACTGTTTTTT.

The chain employs TRBV20-1 and TRBJ2-3; D unresolved. V lost 4 bases and J lost 3, with 14 bases in between. CDR1 is DFQATT, CDR2 SNEGSKA, per germline (reference sequence). The CDR3 is made up of 14 amino acids. This chain's CDR3 is CSANIEARTDTQYF. CDR3 nucleotide sequence: TGCAGTGCTAATATAGAAGCCAGAACAGATACGCAGTATTTT.

This chain connects TRBV6-5 to TRBJ2-1; 12 nucleotides line up with TRBD2. The CDR3 is 15 amino acids. CDR1 and CDR2 (germline): MNHEY, SVGAGI. V was pared by 5 bases and J by 4 bases, with 3 bases of the junction left unmatched. The CDR3 region has the DNA TGTGCCAGCAGTACACTAGCGGGAGGTTACAATGAGCAGTTCTTC. The encoded protein is CASSTLAGGYNEQFF.

The rearrangement links TRBV27 to TRBJ2-5; D uncertain. The length of the CDR3 is 15 residues. The germline V gene has CDR1 MNHEY and CDR2 SMNVEV (reference sequence). V lost 3 bases and J lost 4, with 15 bases in between. CDR3 nucleotides: TGTGCCAGCAGTTTCCTCTCAAGGGCGCGAGAGACCCAGTACTTC. This codes for CASSFLSRARETQYF.

This clonotype has only a few counts. The V and J genes are TRBV9 and TRBJ2-3, with 8 bases aligning to TRBD2. CDR3 length: 15 residues. Germline values: CDR1 SGDLS, CDR2 YYNGEE. The V gene end was trimmed by 0 bases and the J gene end by 1 base; junction bases not matched to a gene: 1. The CDR3 DNA is TGTGCCAGCAGCGTAGTTAGCGGGGGCACAGATACGCAGTATTTT. It is translated as CASSVVSGGTDTQYF.

The J gene is TRBJ2-5, the V gene TRBV20-1; D is unclear. Germline loops: CDR1 DFQATT, CDR2 SNEGSKA (reference sequence). The CDR3 runs 19 residues. V was trimmed by 0 bases and J by 5 bases, leaving 28 bases between them. CDR3 DNA sequence: TGCAGTGCTAGAGATCCCACTTCCACCCCACGGCGTTTCCCGGAGACCCAGTACTTC. Translated, it gives CSARDPTSTPRRFPETQYF.

This chain joins TRBV20-1 and TRBJ2-3; perhaps TRBD2 as D (5 bases). The CDR3 is 16 amino acids. Trimming cost V 0 bases and J 0 bases, with 13 bases left between them. Germline-derived CDR1 and CDR2 are DFQATT and SNEGSKA (reference sequence). The CDR3 here is CSARDLSRASTDTQYF. The CDR3 nucleotides are TGCAGTGCTAGAGATCTGTCGAGGGCGAGCACAGATACGCAGTATTTT.

This sequence joins TRBV6-1 and TRBJ2-2; 10 nucleotides line up with TRBD2. The CDR3 totals 15 residues. Germline CDR1 reads MNHNS; CDR2 reads SASEGT. After removal of 6 bases from V and 7 bases from J, the junction contained 8 bases not matched to a gene. The CDR3 coding sequence is TGTGCCAGCAGGAATCTAGCGGGAGAGGTCGGGGAGCTGTTTTTT. It yields the protein CASRNLAGEVGELFF.

CDR3 protein: CASYEGINYGYTF. The CDR3 coding sequence is TGTGCCAGCTACGAGGGGATTAACTATGGCTACACCTTC. The chain couples TRBV6-5 to TRBJ1-2, with a possible D match to TRBD1 (5 bases). V lost 8 bases and J lost 1, with 11 bases in between. Germline V CDR1 and CDR2: MNHEY, SVGAGI. CDR3 length: 13 amino acids.

This clonotype has just a few counts. V and J are TRBV30 and TRBJ2-1, with D maybe TRBD2 (6 bases). Germline V gene lookup returns CDR1 GTSNPN and CDR2 SVGIG (reference sequence). This CDR3 is 13 amino acids long. V lost 3 bases, J lost 8 bases, and 14 bases lay in between. The CDR3: CAWRPYSGYEQFF. CDR3 coding DNA: TGTGCCTGGAGACCCTATAGCGGCTATGAGCAGTTCTTC.

The CDR3 sequence: CASATSVEYEQYF. CDR3 coding DNA: TGTGCCAGCGCCACTAGCGTGGAGTACGAGCAGTACTTC. The chain combines TRBV12-3 or TRBV12-4 with TRBJ2-7; 7 bases fit TRBD2. The CDR3 loop spans 13 amino acids. Losses at the gene ends were 8 bases for V and 4 bases for J; bases not matched to a gene: 8.

This clonotype showed up just a few times. The gene calls are TRBV7-9 and TRBJ1-1; D remains unclear. Trimming took 6 bases from V and 0 from J, leaving 5 bases between them. CDR1 is SEHNR and CDR2 is FQNEAQ in the germline V gene (reference sequence). The CDR3 loop spans 12 amino acids. The CDR3 sequence is CASREMNTEAFF. In DNA form, the CDR3 reads TGTGCCAGCAGGGAGATGAACACTGAAGCTTTCTTT.

The chain combines TRBV6-5 with TRBJ1-1, with D unclear. The V gene lost 0 bases and the J gene lost 0 bases, with 14 bases spanning the gap. This CDR3 contains 17 residues. The germline gives CDR1 MNHEY, CDR2 SVGAGI. CDR3 nucleotides: TGTGCCAGCAGTTACTCCGGCGGGAATTACATGAACACTGAAGCTTTCTTT. Translating it yields CASSYSGGNYMNTEAFF.

The V gene is TRBV6-5, the J gene TRBJ2-2; the match to TRBD2 covers 7 bases. This CDR3 region has 15 residues. The V segment lost 6 bases and the J segment 2 bases; nucleotides outside the gene matches: 6. CDR1 MNHEY and CDR2 SVGAGI come from the germline V gene. CDR3 DNA sequence: TGTGCCAGCAGACTCCAGCGGGGAAACACCGGGGAGCTGTTTTTT. Translated: CASRLQRGNTGELFF.

This clonotype appeared many times. The rearrangement joins TRBV5-1 to TRBJ2-7, with a tentative D call TRBD1 (6 bases). V lost 2 bases and J 4 bases, leaving 7 bases between the germline ends. CDR1 and CDR2 from the germline V gene are SGHRS and YFSETQ. The CDR3 consists of 12 residues. The CDR3 bases are TGCGCCAGCAGCTTCCAGGGGTACGAGCAGTACTTC. This codes for CASSFQGYEQYF.

The table lists this clonotype with many counts. The chain couples TRBV6-6 to TRBJ2-5; 7 bases map to TRBD1. V was clipped by 4 bases and J by 1 base; unmatched bases: 3. The CDR3 has 14 residues. Germline V lookup: CDR1 MNHNY, CDR2 SVGAGI (reference sequence). This chain's CDR3 is CASSFAGGQETQYF. Here the CDR3 DNA reads TGTGCCAGCAGTTTTGCAGGGGGCCAAGAGACCCAGTACTTC.

This clonotype was found a few times. The V call is TRBV30, the J call TRBJ2-7; D remains unclear. The CDR3 length is 11 residues. The ends were cut back, 0 bases at V and 4 bases at J, with 4 bases in the middle. The V gene's germline CDR1 is GTSNPN and CDR2 SVGIG (reference sequence). The CDR3, as DNA: TGTGCCTGGAGTGTACTTTACGAGCAGTACTTC. Translation: CAWSVLYEQYF.

This clonotype was detected a few times. V gene TRBV20-1 combines with J gene TRBJ2-1; 8 positions agree with TRBD2. This CDR3 spans 17 amino acids. J lost 2 bases, V lost 1 base, and 10 bases had no gene match. Germline CDR1 and CDR2: DFQATT and SNEGSKA (reference sequence). The CDR3 sequence is CSARAPIAGKTYNEQFF. In nucleotides, the CDR3 is TGCAGTGCTAGAGCCCCCATAGCGGGAAAAACCTACAATGAGCAGTTCTTC.

This chain uses TRBV9 with TRBJ2-3; 13 bases align to TRBD2. The junction had 6 bases not matched to a gene; V was cut back by 4 bases and J by 1 base. The CDR3 is 17 amino acids. Germline assignment: CDR1 SGDLS and CDR2 YYNGEE. Here the CDR3 reads CASSPHGLAGGTDTQYF. As DNA, the CDR3 is TGTGCCAGCAGCCCACACGGACTAGCGGGGGGCACAGATACGCAGTATTTT.

The chain is built from TRBV7-8 and TRBJ1-3, with D possibly matching TRBD1 (5 bases). Trimming cost V 2 bases and J 0 bases, with 11 bases left between them. This CDR3 is 16 amino acids long. CDR1 is SGHVS, CDR2 FQNEAQ, per germline. The CDR3 sequence is CASSLHQGFSGNTIYF. CDR3 in DNA: TGTGCCAGCAGCTTACATCAGGGATTCTCTGGAAACACCATATATTTT.

This clonotype was picked up a small number of times. The CDR3 region is CASSNGISYEQYF. CDR3 DNA sequence: TGTGCCAGCAGCAACGGGATTTCCTACGAGCAGTACTTC. The chain joins TRBV9 to TRBJ2-7, with D tentatively TRBD2 (5 bases). Trimming shortened V by 4 bases and J by 1 base, and 9 bases separated the two germline ends. The germline CDR1 and CDR2 sequences are SGDLS and YYNGEE. This CDR3 spans 13 amino acids. The whole variable domain, remainder taken from reference TRBV9 and TRBJ2-7, is DSGVTQTPKHLITATGQRVTLRCSPRSGDLSVYWYQQSLDQGLQFLIQYYNGEERAKGNILERFSAQQFPDLHSELNLSSLELGDSALYFCASSNGISYEQYFGPGTRLTVT.

The V and J genes are TRBV20-1 and TRBJ2-5; no reliable D call. The V gene lost 0 bases and the J gene lost 0 bases, with 8 bases spanning the gap. Germline V gives CDR1 DFQATT, CDR2 SNEGSKA (reference sequence). The CDR3 is made up of 14 amino acids. The CDR3 sequence: CSARDGLHQETQYF. In DNA, the CDR3 is TGCAGTGCTAGAGACGGTCTTCACCAAGAGACCCAGTACTTC.

This clonotype turned up a few times. The chain recombines TRBV5-1 with TRBJ2-1; 9 bases fit TRBD1. The CDR3 is made up of 18 amino acids. The trim removed 2 bases at V and 4 bases at J, leaving 13 bases unmatched. CDR1 and CDR2 from the germline V gene are SGHRS and YFSETQ. CDR3 nucleotides: TGCGCCAGCAGCTTTCAAGTCCCGGACAGGGGATTGTACAATGAGCAGTTCTTC. It translates to CASSFQVPDRGLYNEQFF.

This clonotype was counted many times. J is TRBJ1-1 and V is TRBV12-3 or TRBV12-4, with a weak D call TRBD1 (5 bases). Trimming took 2 bases from V and 11 from J, leaving 9 bases between them. This CDR3 has 11 residues. CDR3: CASSLSGRAFF. The CDR3 nucleotides read TGTGCCAGCAGTTTATCAGGGAGGGCTTTCTTT.

The chain recombines TRBV6-1 with TRBJ2-2, with 9 bases aligning to TRBD2. Unmatched junction bases numbered 14, after V lost 7 bases and J lost 5 bases. Per the germline V gene, CDR1 is MNHNS and CDR2 is SASEGT. The CDR3 has 17 residues. CDR3 nucleotide sequence: TGTGCCAGCAACGCGGGGGGGCAGTTAACACTAACCGGGGAGCTGTTTTTT. It is translated as CASNAGGQLTLTGELFF.

This sequence joins TRBV27 and TRBJ2-6; D uncertain. Germline lookup yields CDR1 MNHEY and CDR2 SMNVEV (reference sequence). The V and J ends lost 0 bases and 4 bases respectively, with 4 bases between them. The CDR3 consists of 14 residues. CDR3 in amino acids: CASSLSGGANVLTF. The CDR3 DNA reads as TGTGCCAGCAGTTTATCGGGCGGGGCCAACGTCCTGACTTTC.

The chain uses TRBV3-1 and TRBJ2-7; TRBD2 aligns across 8 bases. V dropped 0 bases and J dropped 2; count of bases not matched to a gene: 3. Germline-derived CDR1 and CDR2 are LGHDT and YNNKEL (reference sequence). This CDR3 has 15 residues. CDR3 sequence: CASSQEARGAYEQYF. Here the CDR3 DNA reads TGTGCCAGCAGCCAAGAAGCGCGGGGGGCCTACGAGCAGTACTTC.